This TCR beta chain comes out of a study of chemoradiotherapy in HPV16-positive cancers. Sequencing used immunoSEQ multiplex PCR; TCRdb keeps in-frame clones, though not all of them. This sample has approximately 17,000 clones, with about nine tenths found just once. The germline V gene has CDR1 DFQATT and CDR2 SNEGSKA (reference sequence). The CDR3 has 11 amino acids. Between the trimmed V and J ends, which lost 0 bases and 2 bases, there was a span of 2 bases. This specimen was blood, taken from a patient who underwent chemoradiotherapy. The rearrangement joins TRBV20-1 to TRBJ2-7; D remains unclear. The sequence was obtained from a human donor with HPV-associated anogenital cancer. The CDR3 nucleotides are TGCAGTGCTAGAGATGCCTACGAGCAGTACTTC. Residues: CSARDAYEQYF.